This T cell receptor (beta chain) was recovered during a study of blood T cell repertoires in COVID-19 (dated by TCRdb to between 2020 and 2021). Looking at the study overall: Samples covering the acute and convalescent phases of COVID-19 were provided by collaborators in the United States, Italy and Spain. A freely available public database, intended as a resource for researchers studying the immune response to SARS-CoV-2, is where the repertoires were released. The dataset comprised deeply sampled blood TCRbeta repertoires from subjects exposed to, actively infected with, or recovered from COVID-19. A de-identified subject ID, COVID-19 status, age in years and sex were almost always included in the sample metadata. The material from the prospective study consisted of cDNA or gDNA derived from T cells, B-cell-depleted T cells, or PBMCs. Samples were obtained from the ongoing ImmuneRACE study (first 160 participants) and from 1,254 subjects provided by 6 global collaborators. HLA class I and class II types, where available, came from metadata supplied by the sample provider rather than from assay-based typing.

TCRbeta CDR3 regions were amplified from genomic DNA using the immunoSEQ Assay, a bias-controlled multiplex PCR. Per the authors' processing: Nucleated cell counts per sample were estimated from amplification of reference gene primers within the assay. To quantify the absolute abundance of each unique TCRbeta CDR3 rearrangement, sequence reads were collapsed and filtered. Productive Simpson clonality was computed per sample as the square root of Simpson's diversity index over productive rearrangements. In TCRdb, the immuneACCESS table is reduced to in-frame sequences with V and J assigned. These tables do not hold every clone; where another copy was compared, an unresolved V gene accounts for under half, and the others remain unexplained. V and J calls plus clone size are reproduced from that table; the DNA served to infer D and trimming. A total of more than 110,000 clones appear in this sample, roughly four fifths of them only once. The ten top clones hold about an eighth of the sample.

From cysteine to phenylalanine, the CDR3 is 15 amino acids long. The DNA shown is the 45-base CDR3, in frame from base 1. Unmatched junction bases come to 4, with V trimmed by 0 bases and J by 6 bases. According to the germline V gene, CDR1 reads SGHVS and CDR2 reads FQNEAQ. Each collaborating institution followed its own protocols to collect whole blood in K2EDTA tubes. For TCRbeta analysis, collaborator samples were shipped as frozen whole blood, as isolated PBMCs, or as DNA extracted from either sample type. A word on this clone: Its antigen target is currently unknown. No base-level quality is on record; no much larger clone is a single base apart.

What the authors observed across the whole study: The quantity of clinical and demographic metadata differed by source and by participant and was supplied without curation.

The rearrangement joined TRBV7-8 to TRBJ2-1, with TRBD2 matching 8 junction bases. The receptor comes from a man aged 80 or over with acute or convalescent COVID-19. Material for sequencing was peripheral blood. The CDR3 has the sequence CASSLAGTSSNEQFF. The nucleotide sequence is TGTGCCAGCAGCTTAGCCGGGACTAGTAGCAATGAGCAGTTCTTC.